These 11 T cell receptor beta chains were all obtained from the same sample, sequenced in a study of CD8+CD57+ T cells in acquired aplastic anemia. Genomic DNA, serving as template, underwent TCR beta VDJ and CDR3 profiling. TCRdb redid the calling of the reads with MiXCR, one entry per CDR3 protein. The sample includes some 200,000 distinct CDR3 sequences, roughly 33% of them seen just once. Source material: sorted CD4+, CD8+, or CD8+CD57+ T cells (not recorded which) from PBMCs. These receptors originate from a human donor in good health, serving as a control.

This clonotype occurred many times. The chain carries TRBV20-1 and TRBJ2-3; 9 bases align to TRBD2. Trimming cost V 6 bases and J 2 bases; bases outside gene matches: 12. Germline CDR1 DFQATT, CDR2 SNEGSKA (reference sequence). This CDR3 is built from 16 residues. CDR3 DNA sequence: TGCAGTGCCGCTATCCCGGGACTAGCATTCACAGATACGCAGTATTTT. It codes for CSAAIPGLAFTDTQYF.

This sequence joins TRBV4-2 and TRBJ2-1, with TRBD1 matching over 9 bases. The junction had 3 bases not matched to a gene; V was cut back by 4 bases and J by 2 bases. This CDR3 is 15 amino acids long. Germline V gene sequence: CDR1 LGHNA, CDR2 YNFKEQ. CDR3: CASSLGQGTYNEQFF. The CDR3 region has the DNA TGTGCCAGCAGCCTCGGACAGGGGACCTACAATGAGCAGTTCTTC.

This clonotype was detected ten times or more. The chain carries TRBV29-1 and TRBJ1-2; a possible D gene is TRBD1 (6 bases). Trimming took off 5 bases at V and 2 bases at J, with 12 bases between the two ends. This CDR3 comprises 13 residues. The germline CDR1 and CDR2 sequences are SQVTM and ANQGSEA. As DNA, the CDR3 is TGCAGCGTTAGTCGTGGACAGAACTATGGCTACACCTTC. Its protein product is CSVSRGQNYGYTF.

The V gene is TRBV7-7, the J gene TRBJ2-3; no clear D. The CDR3 is made up of 17 amino acids. Trimming took off 6 bases at V and 0 bases at J, with 19 bases between the two ends. The germline gives CDR1 SSHAT, CDR2 FNYEAQ (reference sequence). In DNA, the CDR3 is TGTGCCAGCAGTTTGGGCCTCCAGGCTGTGAGCACAGATACGCAGTATTTT. Translation: CASSLGLQAVSTDTQYF.

This clonotype has at least ten counts. The chain couples TRBV19 to TRBJ2-1; 10 bases are a match to TRBD2. J lost 4 bases, V lost 3 bases, and 9 bases had no gene match. The germline gives CDR1 LNHDA, CDR2 SQIVND (reference sequence). The CDR3 is 17 amino acids. DNA of the CDR3: TGTGCCAGTAGTATCTCCCTCTCTAGCGGGGGATACAATGAGCAGTTCTTC. As protein: CASSISLSSGGYNEQFF. Full variable domain (rest looked up from reference TRBV19 and TRBJ2-1): DGGITQSPKYLFRKEGQNVTLSCEQNLNHDAMYWYRQDPGQGLRLIYYSQIVNDFQKGDIAEGYSVSREKKESFPLTVTSAQKNPTAFYLCASSISLSSGGYNEQFFGPGTRLTVL.

This clonotype was seen at least ten times. The V call is TRBV7-8, the J call TRBJ1-1; D remains unclear. Germline-derived CDR1 and CDR2 are SGHVS and FQNEAQ. Trimming shortened V by 6 bases and J by 0 bases, and 14 bases separated the two germline ends. This CDR3 has 15 residues. CDR3 region: CASRNPGNMNTEAFF. The CDR3 DNA reads TGTGCCAGCAGGAACCCGGGGAACATGAACACTGAAGCTTTCTTT.

On this clonotype: Being one base from a much bigger clone, this may be a read error. This chain connects TRBV10-3 to TRBJ2-3, with 8 nucleotides matching TRBD2. This CDR3 comprises 16 residues. The ends lost 3 bases at V and 4 bases at J; junction bases unmatched: 9. Germline CDR1 ENHRY, CDR2 SYGVKD. As DNA, the CDR3 is TGTGCCATCAGTGAAGCACGAGCGGGAGTCCCAGATACGCAGTATTTT. It specifies CAISEARAGVPDTQYF.

The genes are TRBV12-3 or TRBV12-4 and TRBJ1-5; no reliable D call. The V and J ends lost 4 bases and 0 bases respectively, with 4 bases between them. The CDR3 runs to 13 residues. CDR3 nucleotides: TGTGCCAGCAGTTCTAGTAGCAATCAGCCCCAGCATTTT. This codes for CASSSSSNQPQHF.

For this clonotype: A much larger clone is a single base away; this may be a read error. V and J are TRBV6-5 and TRBJ1-2; the D is unclear. CDR1 is MNHEY, CDR2 SVGAGI, per germline. The CDR3 contains 13 residues. The CDR3 coding sequence is TGTGCCAGCAGTTACTCGGGTCTAGGTGGCTACGCCTTC. It codes for CASSYSGLGGYAF.

This chain links TRBV5-8 with TRBJ1-2; possible D gene TRBD1, 6 bases. Germline CDR1 reads SGHTS; CDR2 reads YDEGEE. V was clipped by 3 bases and J by 5 bases, with 8 bases between them. This CDR3 region has 12 residues. The CDR3: CASSYRAYGYTF. The CDR3 bases are TGTGCCAGCAGCTACAGGGCATATGGCTACACCTTC.

The table lists this clonotype with many counts. The rearrangement uses TRBV2 and TRBJ2-1; the D gene is possibly TRBD2 (6 bases). The CDR3 contains 13 residues. V was clipped by 8 bases and J by 7 bases, with 15 bases between them. Germline CDR1 SNHLY, CDR2 FYNNEI. This CDR3 is CASGGEIGNEQFF. The DNA for the CDR3 is TGTGCCAGCGGCGGGGAGATTGGGAATGAGCAGTTCTTC.